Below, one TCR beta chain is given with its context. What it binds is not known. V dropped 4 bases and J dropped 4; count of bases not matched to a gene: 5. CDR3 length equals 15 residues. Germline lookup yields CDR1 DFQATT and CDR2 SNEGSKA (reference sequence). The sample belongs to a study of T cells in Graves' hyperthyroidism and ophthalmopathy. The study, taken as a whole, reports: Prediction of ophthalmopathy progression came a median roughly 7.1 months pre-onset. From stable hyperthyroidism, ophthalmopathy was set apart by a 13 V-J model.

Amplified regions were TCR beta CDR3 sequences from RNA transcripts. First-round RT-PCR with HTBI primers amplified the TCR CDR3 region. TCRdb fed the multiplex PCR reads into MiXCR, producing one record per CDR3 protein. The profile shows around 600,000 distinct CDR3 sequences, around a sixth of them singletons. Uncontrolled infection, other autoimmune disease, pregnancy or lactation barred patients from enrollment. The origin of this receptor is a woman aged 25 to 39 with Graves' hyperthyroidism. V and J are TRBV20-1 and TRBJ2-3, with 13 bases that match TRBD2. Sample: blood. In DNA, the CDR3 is TGCAGTGCTACGAGGACTAGCGGGAGTTCAGATACGCAGTATTTT. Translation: CSATRTSGSSDTQYF.